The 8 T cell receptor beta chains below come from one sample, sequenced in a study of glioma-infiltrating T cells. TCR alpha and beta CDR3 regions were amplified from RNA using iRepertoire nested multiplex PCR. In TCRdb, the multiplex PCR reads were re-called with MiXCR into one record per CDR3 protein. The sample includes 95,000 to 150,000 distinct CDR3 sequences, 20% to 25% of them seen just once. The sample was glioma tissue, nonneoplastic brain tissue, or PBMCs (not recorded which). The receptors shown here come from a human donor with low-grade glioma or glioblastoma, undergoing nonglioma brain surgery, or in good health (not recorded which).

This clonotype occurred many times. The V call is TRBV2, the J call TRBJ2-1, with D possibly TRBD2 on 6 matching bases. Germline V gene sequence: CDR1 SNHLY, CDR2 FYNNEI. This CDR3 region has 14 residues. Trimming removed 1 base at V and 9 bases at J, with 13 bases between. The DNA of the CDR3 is TGTGCCAGCAGTGAAGAGCACGGAGGGAGTGAGCAGTTCTTC. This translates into CASSEEHGGSEQFF.

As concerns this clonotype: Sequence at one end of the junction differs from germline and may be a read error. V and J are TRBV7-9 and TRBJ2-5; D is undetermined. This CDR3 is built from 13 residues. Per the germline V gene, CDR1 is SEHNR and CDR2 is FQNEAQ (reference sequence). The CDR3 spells CAGSSPSLETQYF. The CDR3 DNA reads TGTGCCGGCAGCTCCCCCAGCCTAGAGACCCAGTACTTC.

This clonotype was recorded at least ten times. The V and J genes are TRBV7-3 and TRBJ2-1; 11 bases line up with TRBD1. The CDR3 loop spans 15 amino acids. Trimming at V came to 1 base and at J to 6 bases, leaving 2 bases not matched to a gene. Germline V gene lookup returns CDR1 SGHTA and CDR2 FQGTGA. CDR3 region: CASSLMGTGGNEQFF. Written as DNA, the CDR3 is TGTGCCAGCAGCTTAATGGGGACAGGGGGCAATGAGCAGTTCTTC.

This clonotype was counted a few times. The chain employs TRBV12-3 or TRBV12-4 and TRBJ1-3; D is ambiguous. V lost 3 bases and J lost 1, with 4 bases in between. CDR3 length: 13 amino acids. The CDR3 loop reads CASSFLSGNTIYF. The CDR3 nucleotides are TGTGCCAGCAGTTTCCTTTCTGGAAACACCATATATTTT.

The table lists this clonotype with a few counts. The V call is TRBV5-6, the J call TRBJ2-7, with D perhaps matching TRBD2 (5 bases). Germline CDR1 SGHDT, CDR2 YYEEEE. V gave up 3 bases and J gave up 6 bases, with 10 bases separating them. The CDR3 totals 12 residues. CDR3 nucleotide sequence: TGTGCCAGCAGCTCACTAGGACTCGAGCAGTACTTC. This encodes CASSSLGLEQYF.

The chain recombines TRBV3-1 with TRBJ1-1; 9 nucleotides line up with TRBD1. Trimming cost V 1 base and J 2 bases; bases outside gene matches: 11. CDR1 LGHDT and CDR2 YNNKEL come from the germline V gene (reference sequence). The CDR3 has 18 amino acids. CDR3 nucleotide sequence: TGTGCCAGCAGCCAAGTCGGGACAGGGTCTGGGCCCAACACTGAAGCTTTCTTT. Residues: CASSQVGTGSGPNTEAFF.

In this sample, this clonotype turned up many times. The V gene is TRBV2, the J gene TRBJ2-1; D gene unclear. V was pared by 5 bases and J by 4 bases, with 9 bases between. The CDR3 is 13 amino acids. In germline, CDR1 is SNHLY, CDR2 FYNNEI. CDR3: CASSTESYNEQFF. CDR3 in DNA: TGTGCCAGCAGTACGGAGTCTTACAATGAGCAGTTCTTC.

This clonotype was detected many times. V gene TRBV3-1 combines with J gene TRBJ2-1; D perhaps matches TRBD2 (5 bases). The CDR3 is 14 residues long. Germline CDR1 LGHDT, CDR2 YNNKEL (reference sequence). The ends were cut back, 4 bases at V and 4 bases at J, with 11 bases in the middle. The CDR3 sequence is CASSPEDLYNEQFF. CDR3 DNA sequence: TGTGCCAGCAGCCCCGAGGACTTATACAATGAGCAGTTCTTC.